The next 14 T cell receptor beta chains were all read from a single sample in a study of shared clonotypes between healthy human individuals. Sequenced by immunoSEQ multiplex PCR; TCRdb stores in-frame clones only, minus some. The sample comprises about 360,000 clones, 73% of which are singletons, and about 10% rests with the top ten. Sequencing was done on a sample of memory CD4+ T cells sorted from blood. Subset denoted: CD45RA-negative fraction. The receptors here all came from a man aged 30-40 years in good health.

The J gene is TRBJ1-1, the V gene TRBV18, with a tentative D call TRBD1 (5 bases). V lost 4 bases and J lost 3, with 15 bases in between. CDR3 length equals 15 residues. Germline-derived CDR1 and CDR2 are KGHSH and LQKENI. CDR3 bases: TGTGCCAGCTCACAGTCACAGGTTGGGGACACTGAAGCTTTCTTT. Translation: CASSQSQVGDTEAFF.

V usage is TRBV6-6 and J usage is TRBJ2-1, with TRBD1 matching over 7 bases. Unmatched junction bases numbered 17, after V lost 0 bases and J lost 15 bases. This CDR3 region has 16 residues. Germline CDR1 reads MNHNY; CDR2 reads SVGAGI (reference sequence). CDR3 sequence reads: CASSYSTGQSLFPPFF. The CDR3 DNA reads TGTGCCAGCAGTTACTCCACGGGACAGAGCCTATTTCCTCCGTTCTTC.

V and J are TRBV6-1 and TRBJ1-2; a possible D gene is TRBD1 (5 bases). V lost 5 bases to trimming and J lost 0 bases, with 13 bases between them. This CDR3 is built from 15 residues. Germline assignment: CDR1 MNHNS and CDR2 SASEGT. The CDR3 region is CASSRTGTSNYGYTF. CDR3 DNA: TGTGCCAGCAGTCGTACCGGGACCTCTAACTATGGCTACACCTTC.

The chain employs TRBV4-1 and TRBJ1-3; perhaps TRBD1 as D (6 bases). CDR3 length: 16 residues. V was pared by 1 base and J by 5 bases, with 15 bases between. Germline assignment: CDR1 MGHRA and CDR2 YSYEKL. The CDR3 sequence is CASSQVDRQERNTIYF. CDR3 nucleotides: TGCGCCAGCAGCCAAGTCGACCGACAGGAGCGAAACACCATATATTTT.

This clone showed up just a few times. This chain joins TRBV7-3 and TRBJ2-1, with 7 bases identical to TRBD1. Germline V gene data show CDR1 as SGHTA and CDR2 as FQGTGA. CDR3 size: 15 residues. V trimming: 5 bases; J trimming: 4 bases; junction bases outside the gene matches: 8. CDR3 protein: CASSIAGTDYNEQFF. The CDR3 region has the DNA TGTGCCAGCAGCATAGCCGGGACAGATTACAATGAGCAGTTCTTC.

The V call is TRBV20-1, the J call TRBJ2-5, with D perhaps matching TRBD1 (6 bases). This CDR3 has 10 amino acids. The V end was cut by 6 bases, the J end by 4 bases, with 6 bases between. The V gene's germline CDR1 is DFQATT and CDR2 SNEGSKA (reference sequence). CDR3 sequence reads: CSAGGETQYF. CDR3 DNA: TGCAGTGCAGGGGGAGAGACCCAGTACTTC.

The gene calls are TRBV7-7 and TRBJ2-7; D perhaps matches TRBD2 (6 bases). V was shortened by 4 bases and J by 5 bases, with 9 bases between the two germline ends. This CDR3 is built from 12 residues. CDR1 and CDR2 (germline): SSHAT, FNYEAQ (reference sequence). This chain's CDR3 is CASSSGSNEQYF. CDR3 in DNA: TGTGCCAGCAGCTCCGGGAGCAACGAGCAGTACTTC. The full variable domain, with the rest looked up from reference TRBV7-7 and TRBJ2-7, is GAGVSQSPRYKVTKRGQDVTLRCDPISSHATLYWYQQALGQGPEFLTYFNYEAQPDKSGLPSDRFSAERPEGSISTLTIQRTEQRDSAMYRCASSSGSNEQYFGPGTRLTVT.

V gene TRBV6-1 combines with J gene TRBJ2-5; D is perhaps TRBD1 (7 bases). V shed 4 bases and J shed 5 bases, with 11 bases lying between them. CDR1 is MNHNS, CDR2 SASEGT, per germline. This CDR3 contains 13 residues. Here the CDR3 DNA reads TGTGCCAGCAGTGCCGCAGGGGGGGAGACCCAGTACTTC. Residues: CASSAAGGETQYF.

The chain combines TRBV7-2 with TRBJ2-3, with D perhaps matching TRBD2 (6 bases). This CDR3 has 15 residues. Germline CDR1 and CDR2: SGHTA and FQGNSA. The V and J ends lost 1 base and 1 base respectively, with 9 bases between them. CDR3 region: CASSLEGGGTDTQYF. CDR3 coding DNA: TGTGCCAGCAGCTTAGAGGGAGGCGGCACAGATACGCAGTATTTT.

This clone was detected ten times or more. The V and J genes are TRBV5-1 and TRBJ2-2; no clear D gene. Germline lookup yields CDR1 SGHRS and CDR2 YFSETQ. Trimming cost V 1 base and J 6 bases, with 7 bases left between them. There are 13 residues in the CDR3. CDR3 loop: CASSLLRPGELFF. The CDR3 nucleotides read TGCGCCAGCAGCTTGTTGAGGCCCGGGGAGCTGTTTTTT.

This chain links TRBV30 with TRBJ1-5; D call uncertain. V lost 8 bases, J lost 6 bases, and 8 bases lay in between. Germline V lookup: CDR1 GTSNPN, CDR2 SVGIG (reference sequence). The CDR3 extends over 10 amino acids. CDR3 in amino acids: CAGISQPQHF. The DNA for the CDR3 is TGTGCCGGGATATCTCAGCCCCAGCATTTT. Drawing the rest from reference TRBV30 and TRBJ1-5, the complete variable domain is SQTIHQWPATLVQPVGSPLSLECTVEGTSNPNLYWYRQAAGRGLQLLFYSVGIGQISSEVPQNLSASRPQDRQFILSSKKLLLSDSGFYLCAGISQPQHFGDGTRLSIL.

This chain uses TRBV30 with TRBJ2-3, with D perhaps matching TRBD1 or TRBD2 (5 bases each). Germline CDR1 and CDR2: GTSNPN and SVGIG (reference sequence). The CDR3 sequence is 16 residues long. The ends were cut back, 4 bases at V and 0 bases at J, with 17 bases in the middle. The CDR3 DNA reads as TGTGCCTGGACCCCCGGGACCACCCTTAGCACAGATACGCAGTATTTT. It specifies CAWTPGTTLSTDTQYF.

This chain links TRBV5-4 with TRBJ2-5; 9 nucleotides line up with TRBD1. Trimming took 4 bases from V and 2 from J; bases not matched to a gene: 3. The germline V gene has CDR1 SGHNT and CDR2 YYREEE (reference sequence). This CDR3 spans 14 amino acids. DNA for the CDR3: TGTGCCAGCAGCGATGACAGGGGGCAAGAGACCCAGTACTTC. Its protein is CASSDDRGQETQYF.

This clone was observed a single time. The rearrangement links TRBV28 to TRBJ2-1; unclear D gene. Deletions cut 6 bases from V and 5 bases from J, with 11 bases between. The CDR3 totals 13 residues. Germline CDR1 is MDHEN and CDR2 is SYDVKM. CDR3 loop: CASSAESHNEQFF. The CDR3 DNA is TGTGCCAGCAGCGCCGAATCACACAATGAGCAGTTCTTC.